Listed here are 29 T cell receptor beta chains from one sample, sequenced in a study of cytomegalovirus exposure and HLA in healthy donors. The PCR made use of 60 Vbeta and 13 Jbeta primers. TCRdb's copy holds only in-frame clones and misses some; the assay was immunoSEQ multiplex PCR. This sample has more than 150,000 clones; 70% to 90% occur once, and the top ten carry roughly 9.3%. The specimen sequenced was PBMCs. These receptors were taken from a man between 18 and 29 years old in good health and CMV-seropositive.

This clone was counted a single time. CDR3 sequence: CASSATGQDISYNSPLHF. As DNA, the CDR3 is TGTGCCAGCAGCGCGACTGGACAGGATATCTCCTATAATTCACCCCTCCACTTT. V and J are TRBV9 and TRBJ1-6; the match to TRBD1 covers 7 bases. This CDR3 spans 18 amino acids. With 3 bases clipped from V and 0 bases from J, the junction kept 9 bases outside the gene matches. The germline CDR1 and CDR2 sequences are SGDLS and YYNGEE.

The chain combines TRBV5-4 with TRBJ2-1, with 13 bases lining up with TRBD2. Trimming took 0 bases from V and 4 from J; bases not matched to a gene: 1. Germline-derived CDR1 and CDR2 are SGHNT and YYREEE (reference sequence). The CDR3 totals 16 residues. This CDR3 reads CASSLGLAGGYNEQFF. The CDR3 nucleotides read TGTGCCAGCAGCTTGGGACTAGCGGGGGGATACAATGAGCAGTTCTTC.

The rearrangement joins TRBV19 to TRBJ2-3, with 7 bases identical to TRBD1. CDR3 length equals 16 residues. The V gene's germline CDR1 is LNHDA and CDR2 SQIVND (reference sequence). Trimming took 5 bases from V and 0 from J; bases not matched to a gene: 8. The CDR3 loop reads CASSDRQGRSTDTQYF. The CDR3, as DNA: TGTGCCAGTAGTGATCGACAGGGTCGGAGCACAGATACGCAGTATTTT.

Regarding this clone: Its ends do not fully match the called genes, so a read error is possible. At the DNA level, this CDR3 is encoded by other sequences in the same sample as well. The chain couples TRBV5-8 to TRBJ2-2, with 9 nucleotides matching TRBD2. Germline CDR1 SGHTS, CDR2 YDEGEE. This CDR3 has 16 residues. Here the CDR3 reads CASSSLAGSNTGELFF. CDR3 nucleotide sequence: TGCGCCAGCAGCTCCCTAGCGGGGTCGAACACCGGGGAGCTGTTTTTT.

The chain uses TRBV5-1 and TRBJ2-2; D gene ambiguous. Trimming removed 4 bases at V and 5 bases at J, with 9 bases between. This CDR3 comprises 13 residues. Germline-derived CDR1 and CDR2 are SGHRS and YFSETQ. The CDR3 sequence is CASSTQSTGELFF. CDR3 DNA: TGCGCCAGCAGCACACAGTCGACCGGGGAGCTGTTTTTT.

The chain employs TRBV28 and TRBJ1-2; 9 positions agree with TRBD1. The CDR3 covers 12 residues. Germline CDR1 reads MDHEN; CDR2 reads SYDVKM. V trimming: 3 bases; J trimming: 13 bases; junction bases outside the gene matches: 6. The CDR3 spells CASSFGTGKFTF. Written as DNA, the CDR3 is TGTGCCAGCAGTTTTGGGACAGGGAAGTTCACCTTC.

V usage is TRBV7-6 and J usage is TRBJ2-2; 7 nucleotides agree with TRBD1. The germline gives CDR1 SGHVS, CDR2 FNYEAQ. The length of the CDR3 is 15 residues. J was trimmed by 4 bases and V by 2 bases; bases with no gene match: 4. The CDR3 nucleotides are TGTGCCAGCAGCTTACGAGGGGGCCCCACCGGGGAGCTGTTTTTT. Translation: CASSLRGGPTGELFF.

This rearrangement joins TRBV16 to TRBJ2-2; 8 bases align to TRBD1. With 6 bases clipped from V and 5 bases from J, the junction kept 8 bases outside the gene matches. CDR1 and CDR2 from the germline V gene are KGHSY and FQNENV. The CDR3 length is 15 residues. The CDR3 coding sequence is TGTGCCAGCAGTCCTGGGACAGGTGGGACCGGGGAGCTGTTTTTT. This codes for CASSPGTGGTGELFF.

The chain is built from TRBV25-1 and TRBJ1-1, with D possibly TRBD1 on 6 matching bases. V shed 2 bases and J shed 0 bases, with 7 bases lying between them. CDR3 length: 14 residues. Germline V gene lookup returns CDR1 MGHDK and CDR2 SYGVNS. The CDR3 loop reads CASSEEGVNTEAFF. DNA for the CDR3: TGTGCCAGCAGTGAAGAGGGGGTGAACACTGAAGCTTTCTTT.

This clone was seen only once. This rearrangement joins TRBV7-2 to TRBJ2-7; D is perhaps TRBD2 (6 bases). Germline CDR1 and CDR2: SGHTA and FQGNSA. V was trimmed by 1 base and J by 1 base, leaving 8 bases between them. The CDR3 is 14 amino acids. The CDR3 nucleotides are TGTGCCAGCAGCTTAGACGGGGGATCCTACGAGCAGTACTTC. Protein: CASSLDGGSYEQYF. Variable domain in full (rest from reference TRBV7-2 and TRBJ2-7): GAGVSQSPSNKVTEKGKDVELRCDPISGHTALYWYRQSLGQGLEFLIYFQGNSAPDKSGLPSDRFSAERTGGSVSTLTIQRTQQEDSAVYLCASSLDGGSYEQYFGPGTRLTVT.

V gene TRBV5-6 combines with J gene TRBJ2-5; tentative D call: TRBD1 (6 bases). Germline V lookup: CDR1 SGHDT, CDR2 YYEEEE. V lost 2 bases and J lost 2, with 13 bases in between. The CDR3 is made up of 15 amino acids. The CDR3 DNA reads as TGTGCCAGCAGCTTAGGGACATTAATTCAAGAGACCCAGTACTTC. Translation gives CASSLGTLIQETQYF.

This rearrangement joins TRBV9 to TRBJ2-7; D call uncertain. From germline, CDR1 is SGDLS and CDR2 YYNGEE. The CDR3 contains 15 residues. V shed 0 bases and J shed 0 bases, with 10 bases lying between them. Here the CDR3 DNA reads TGTGCCAGCAGCGTAGGCTATCCGAGCTCCTACGAGCAGTACTTC. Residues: CASSVGYPSSYEQYF. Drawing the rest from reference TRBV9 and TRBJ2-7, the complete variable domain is DSGVTQTPKHLITATGQRVTLRCSPRSGDLSVYWYQQSLDQGLQFLIQYYNGEERAKGNILERFSAQQFPDLHSELNLSSLELGDSALYFCASSVGYPSSYEQYFGPGTRLTVT.

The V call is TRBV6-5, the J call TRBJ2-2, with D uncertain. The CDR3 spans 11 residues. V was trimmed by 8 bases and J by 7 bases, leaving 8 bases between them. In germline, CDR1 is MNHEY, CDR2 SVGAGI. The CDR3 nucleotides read TGTGCCAGCCGACACAACGGGGAGCTGTTTTTT. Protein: CASRHNGELFF.

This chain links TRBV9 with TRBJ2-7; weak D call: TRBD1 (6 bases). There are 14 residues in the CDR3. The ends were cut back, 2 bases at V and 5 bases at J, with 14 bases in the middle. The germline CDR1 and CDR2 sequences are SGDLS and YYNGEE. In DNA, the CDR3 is TGTGCCAGCAGCGTCGGTGGACAGTCCCACGAGCAGTACTTC. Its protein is CASSVGGQSHEQYF. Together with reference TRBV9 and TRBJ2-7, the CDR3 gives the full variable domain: DSGVTQTPKHLITATGQRVTLRCSPRSGDLSVYWYQQSLDQGLQFLIQYYNGEERAKGNILERFSAQQFPDLHSELNLSSLELGDSALYFCASSVGGQSHEQYFGPGTRLTVT.

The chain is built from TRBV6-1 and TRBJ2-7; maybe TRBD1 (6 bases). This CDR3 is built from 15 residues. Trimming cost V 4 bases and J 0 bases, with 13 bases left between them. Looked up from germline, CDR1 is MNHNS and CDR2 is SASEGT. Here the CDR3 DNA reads TGTGCCAGCAGTGCCACTACAGGGCCCTCCTACGAGCAGTACTTC. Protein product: CASSATTGPSYEQYF.

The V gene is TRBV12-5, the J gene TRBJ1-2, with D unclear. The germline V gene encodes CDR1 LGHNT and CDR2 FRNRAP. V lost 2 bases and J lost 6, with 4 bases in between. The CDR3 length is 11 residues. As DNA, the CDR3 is TGTGCTAGTGGTTTGATAAATGGCTACACCTTC. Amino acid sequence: CASGLINGYTF.

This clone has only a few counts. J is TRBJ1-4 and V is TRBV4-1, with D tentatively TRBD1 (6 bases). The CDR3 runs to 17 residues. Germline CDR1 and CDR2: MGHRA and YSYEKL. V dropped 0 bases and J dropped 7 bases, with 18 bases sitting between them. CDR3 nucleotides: TGCGCCAGCAGCCAAGAGGGAACCCGGGGGGCGAGTGAAAAACTGTTTTTT. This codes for CASSQEGTRGASEKLFF.

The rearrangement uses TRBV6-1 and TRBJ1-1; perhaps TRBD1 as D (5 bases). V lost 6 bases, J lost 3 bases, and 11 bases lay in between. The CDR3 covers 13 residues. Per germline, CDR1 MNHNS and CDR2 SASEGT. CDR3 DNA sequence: TGTGCCAGCAGCCCCAGGGCGGACACTGAAGCTTTCTTT. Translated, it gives CASSPRADTEAFF.

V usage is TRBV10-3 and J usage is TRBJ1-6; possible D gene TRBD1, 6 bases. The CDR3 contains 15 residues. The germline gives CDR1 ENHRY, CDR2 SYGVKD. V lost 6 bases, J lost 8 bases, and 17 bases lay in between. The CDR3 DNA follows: TGTGCCATCAGCGTTGAACAGGGAGGGGATTCACCCCTCCACTTT. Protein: CAISVEQGGDSPLHF.

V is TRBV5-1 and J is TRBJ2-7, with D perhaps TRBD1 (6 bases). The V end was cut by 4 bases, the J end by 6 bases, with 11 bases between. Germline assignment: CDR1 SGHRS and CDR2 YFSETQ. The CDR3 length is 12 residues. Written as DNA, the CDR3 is TGCGCCAGCAGCGGAACAGGGCTCGAGCAGTACTTC. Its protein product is CASSGTGLEQYF.

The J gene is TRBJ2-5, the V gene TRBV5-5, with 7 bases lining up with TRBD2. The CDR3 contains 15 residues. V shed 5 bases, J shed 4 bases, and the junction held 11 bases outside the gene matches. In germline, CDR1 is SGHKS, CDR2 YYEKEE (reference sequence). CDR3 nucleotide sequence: TGTGCCAGCAGGGAGCGGGACGACCTCGGAGAGACCCAGTACTTC. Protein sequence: CASRERDDLGETQYF.

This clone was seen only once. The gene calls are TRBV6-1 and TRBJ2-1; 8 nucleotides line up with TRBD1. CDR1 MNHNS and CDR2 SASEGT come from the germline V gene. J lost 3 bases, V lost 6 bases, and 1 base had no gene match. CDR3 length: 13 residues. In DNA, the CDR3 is TGTGCCAGCAGGGACAGGGACTACAATGAGCAGTTCTTC. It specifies CASRDRDYNEQFF.

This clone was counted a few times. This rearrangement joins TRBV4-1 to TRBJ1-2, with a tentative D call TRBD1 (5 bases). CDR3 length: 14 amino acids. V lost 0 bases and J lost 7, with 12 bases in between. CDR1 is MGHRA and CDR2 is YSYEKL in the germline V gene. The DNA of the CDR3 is TGCGCCAGCAGCCAAGATATGGGCAGGGTTGGCTACACCTTC. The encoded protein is CASSQDMGRVGYTF.

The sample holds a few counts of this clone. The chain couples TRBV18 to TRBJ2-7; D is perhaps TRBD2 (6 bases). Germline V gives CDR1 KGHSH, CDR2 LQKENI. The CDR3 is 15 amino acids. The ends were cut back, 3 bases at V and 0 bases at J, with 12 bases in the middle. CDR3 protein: CASSPLAGSSYEQYF. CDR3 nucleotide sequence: TGTGCCAGCTCACCTTTGGCGGGGTCCTCCTACGAGCAGTACTTC. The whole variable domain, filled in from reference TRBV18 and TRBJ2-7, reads NAGVMQNPRHLVRRRGQEARLRCSPMKGHSHVYWYRQLPEEGLKFMVYLQKENIIDESGMPKERFSAEFPKEGPSILRIQQVVRGDSAAYFCASSPLAGSSYEQYFGPGTRLTVT.

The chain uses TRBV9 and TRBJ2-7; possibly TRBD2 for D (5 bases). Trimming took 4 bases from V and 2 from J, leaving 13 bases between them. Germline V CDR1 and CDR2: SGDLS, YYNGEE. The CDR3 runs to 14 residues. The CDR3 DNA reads TGTGCCAGCAGCACCCAGGACGGGGCCTACGAGCAGTACTTC. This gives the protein CASSTQDGAYEQYF. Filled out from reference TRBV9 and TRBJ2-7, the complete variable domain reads DSGVTQTPKHLITATGQRVTLRCSPRSGDLSVYWYQQSLDQGLQFLIQYYNGEERAKGNILERFSAQQFPDLHSELNLSSLELGDSALYFCASSTQDGAYEQYFGPGTRLTVT.

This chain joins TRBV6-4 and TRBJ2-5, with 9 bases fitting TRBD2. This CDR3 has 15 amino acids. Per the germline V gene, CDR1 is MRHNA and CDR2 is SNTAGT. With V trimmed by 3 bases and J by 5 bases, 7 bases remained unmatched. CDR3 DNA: TGTGCCAGCAGTGATCAAGCGGGGGGCCGGGAGACCCAGTACTTC. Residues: CASSDQAGGRETQYF.

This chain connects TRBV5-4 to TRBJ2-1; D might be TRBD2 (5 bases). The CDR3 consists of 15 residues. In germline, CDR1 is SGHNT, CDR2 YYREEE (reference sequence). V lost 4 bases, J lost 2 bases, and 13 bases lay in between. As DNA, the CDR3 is TGTGCCAGCAGCCCGGCCGGGGATACCTACAATGAGCAGTTCTTC. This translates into CASSPAGDTYNEQFF.

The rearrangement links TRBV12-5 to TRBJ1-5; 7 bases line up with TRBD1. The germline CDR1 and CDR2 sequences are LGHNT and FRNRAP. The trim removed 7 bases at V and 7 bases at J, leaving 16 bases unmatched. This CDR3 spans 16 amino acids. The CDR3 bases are TGTGCTAGTGAGGGTGGAGGTGGAGGGGGCGGGCAGCCCCAGCATTTT. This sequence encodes CASEGGGGGGGQPQHF.

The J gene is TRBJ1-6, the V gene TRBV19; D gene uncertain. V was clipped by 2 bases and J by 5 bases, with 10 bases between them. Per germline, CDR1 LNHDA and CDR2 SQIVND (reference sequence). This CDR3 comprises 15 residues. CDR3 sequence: CASSIPGLNNSPLHF. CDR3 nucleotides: TGTGCCAGTAGTATACCGGGATTGAATAATTCACCCCTCCACTTT. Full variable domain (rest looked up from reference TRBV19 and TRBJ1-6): DGGITQSPKYLFRKEGQNVTLSCEQNLNHDAMYWYRQDPGQGLRLIYYSQIVNDFQKGDIAEGYSVSREKKESFPLTVTSAQKNPTAFYLCASSIPGLNNSPLHFGNGTRLTVT.